This T cell receptor beta chain came from a study of T cell repertoires in cytomegalovirus infection. The overall study: CMV infection plus the matching HLA type was flagged by public TCR beta signatures. Findings and limits, study-wide: Across the ex vivo response, the dominant clonotypes were HLA-C-restricted CMV-specific TCR beta clonotypes. Pooled public TCR beta family frequency picked out CMV carriers with the relevant HLA.

TCRdb reanalysed the reads using MiXCR and keeps one entry per CDR3 protein. The data show 450,000 to 600,000 distinct CDR3 sequences, with around 11% seen just once and 10% held by the top ten. Germline values: CDR1 SGHTA, CDR2 FQGNSA. There are 14 residues in the CDR3. Trimming pared 2 bases from V and 1 base from J, leaving 8 bases between. There are many counts of this clonotype. The antigen is undetermined. The chain links TRBV7-2 to TRBJ1-2; no clear D. Specimen: PBMCs. This receptor was obtained from a human donor in good health (CMV status not recorded). Some clones in this sample may be carry-over from other donors' samples. In DNA, the CDR3 is TGTGCCAGCAGCTTAAATCCCTTTAACTATGGCTACACCTTC. Its translation is CASSLNPFNYGYTF.